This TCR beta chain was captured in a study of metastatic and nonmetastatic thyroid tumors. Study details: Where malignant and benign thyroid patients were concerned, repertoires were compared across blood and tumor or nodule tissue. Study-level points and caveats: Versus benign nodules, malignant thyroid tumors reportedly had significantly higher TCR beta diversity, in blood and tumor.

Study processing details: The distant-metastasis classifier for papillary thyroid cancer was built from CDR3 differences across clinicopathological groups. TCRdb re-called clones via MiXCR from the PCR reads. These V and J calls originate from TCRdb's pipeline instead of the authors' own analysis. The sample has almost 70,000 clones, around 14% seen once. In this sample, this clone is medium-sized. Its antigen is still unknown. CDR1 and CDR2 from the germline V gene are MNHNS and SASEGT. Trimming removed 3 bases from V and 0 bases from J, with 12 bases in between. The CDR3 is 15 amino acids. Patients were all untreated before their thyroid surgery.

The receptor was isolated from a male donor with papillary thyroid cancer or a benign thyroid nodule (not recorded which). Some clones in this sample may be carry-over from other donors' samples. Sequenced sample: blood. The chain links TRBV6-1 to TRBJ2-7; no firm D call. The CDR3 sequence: CASSDLKGSSYEQYF. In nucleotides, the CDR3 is TGTGCCAGCAGTGATCTCAAGGGTAGCTCCTACGAGCAGTACTTC.